Listed below are T cell receptor beta chains from one sample, sequenced in a study of shared clonotypes between healthy human individuals. Generated by immunoSEQ multiplex PCR, the TCRdb table keeps only in-frame clones and is missing some. Altogether 1.5 million to 1.9 million clones are present, about 98% being singletons, with the ten largest covering 0.45%. The specimen was naive CD4+ T cells sorted from blood. Receptor source: a man aged 25 to 40 in good health. Both conserved end residues are part of each CDR3. The order of the fields is clone size, V gene, D gene, J gene, CDR3 DNA, CDR3 protein. A D gene is named only where the DNA matches it firmly. Clone size is given for some rows only: seen once, a few or many times, or a class if the clone is expanded.

>once|TRBV18|TRBD1|TRBJ2-7
TGTGCCAGCTCACCGACGATGACGCAGGGGGCTGAGCAGTACTTC
CASSPTMTQGAEQYF
>NA|TRBV4-3|NA|TRBJ1-3
TGCGCCAGCAGCCAAGTTACAGGTCCCGGAAACACCATATATTTT
CASSQVTGPGNTIYF
>NA|TRBV29-1|TRBD1|TRBJ2-3
TGCAGCGTTACAGGGGTACATACGCAGTATTTT
CSVTGVHTQYF
>NA|TRBV18|NA|TRBJ1-4
TGTGCCAGCTCACCACCGGACGGACGGAATGAAAAACTGTTTTTT
CASSPPDGRNEKLFF
>NA|TRBV11-2|NA|TRBJ1-1
TGTGCCAGCAGCTTATCCGGGACTGAAGCTTTCTTT
CASSLSGTEAFF
>NA|TRBV7-9|NA|TRBJ2-5
TGTGCCAGCAGCCCCGCGGGCAGGGGCGCGCAAGAGACCCAGTACTTC
CASSPAGRGAQETQYF
>NA|TRBV18|TRBD1|TRBJ1-2
TGTGCCAGCTCACCAGGGACAGAACCTCATGGCTACACCTTC
CASSPGTEPHGYTF
>NA|TRBV27|NA|TRBJ2-2
TGTGCCAGCAGTTTATCGGGCCGGACTAAAACCGGGGAGCTGTTTTTT
CASSLSGRTKTGELFF
>NA|TRBV5-4|NA|TRBJ1-2
TGTGCCAGCAGCCCCCTTCACCCCGGGGGCGTGATTATCCCTGGCTACACCTTC
CASSPLHPGGVIIPGYTF
>NA|TRBV14|NA|TRBJ1-2
TGTGCCAGCAGCCCTCAGACAAGCTATGGCTACACCTTC
CASSPQTSYGYTF
>NA|TRBV18|NA|TRBJ2-2
TGTGCCAGCTCACCCCTAGGGGGGAGCACCGGGGAGCTGTTTTTT
CASSPLGGSTGELFF
>NA|TRBV10-3|NA|TRBJ1-5
TGTGCCATCAGTGAGATGGGCAATCAGCCCCAGCATTTT
CAISEMGNQPQHF
>NA|TRBV7-6|NA|TRBJ1-3
TGTGCCAGCAGCTTACGTGGGGTCCCCGGAAACACCATATATTTT
CASSLRGVPGNTIYF
>few|TRBV28|NA|TRBJ1-2
TGTGCCAGCAGTTTTGTACCCGTCAATGGCTACACCTTC
CASSFVPVNGYTF
>NA|TRBV18|NA|TRBJ2-7
TGTGCCAGCTCACCAGTTCAACAGGTCTACGAGCAGTACTTC
CASSPVQQVYEQYF
>NA|TRBV5-4|NA|TRBJ2-2
TGTGCCAGCAGCCACCCCCTGAACACCGGGGAGCTGTTTTTT
CASSHPLNTGELFF
>NA|TRBV12-5|NA|TRBJ1-5
TGTGCTAGTGGGACAGATAGCAATCAGCCCCAGCATTTT
CASGTDSNQPQHF
>NA|TRBV5-1|TRBD2|TRBJ2-3
TGCGCCGCGAGGCGGGAGCTATCCACAGATACGCAGTATTTT
CAARRELSTDTQYF
>once|TRBV28|TRBD1|TRBJ1-1
TGTGCCAGCAGTCTCCGGGACAGACAAGCTTTCTTT
CASSLRDRQAFF
>NA|TRBV7-8|NA|TRBJ2-1
TGTGCCAGCAGCACGAGGCAGGAGCAGTTCTTC
CASSTRQEQFF
>NA|TRBV28|TRBD1|TRBJ2-3
TGTGCCAGCCCATCAGGACAGGACCAGAAAGTGACAGATACGCAGTATTTT
CASPSGQDQKVTDTQYF
>NA|TRBV5-4|NA|TRBJ2-7
TGTGCCAGCAGCTTGGGGACCTACGAGCAGTACTTC
CASSLGTYEQYF
>NA|TRBV19|NA|TRBJ2-3
TGTGCCAGTAGTACTTCCCACCCGGGGGGCGCAAGCACAGATACGCAGTATTTT
CASSTSHPGGASTDTQYF
>NA|TRBV7-9|TRBD1|TRBJ2-7
TGTGCCAGCAGCTCCCTGGGGACAGCGACCTACGAGCAGTACTTC
CASSSLGTATYEQYF
>NA|TRBV5-1|TRBD2|TRBJ2-2
TGCGCCAGCAGCTTGAACCTAGCGGGAAACACCGGGGAGCTGTTTTTT
CASSLNLAGNTGELFF
>NA|TRBV20-1|NA|TRBJ2-5
TGCAGTGCTAGTTTAGGAGAGACCCAGTACTTC
CSASLGETQYF
>NA|TRBV9|NA|TRBJ1-1
TGTGCCAGCAGCGGCAAGGGCCAGTTAGTGAACACTGAAGCTTTCTTT
CASSGKGQLVNTEAFF